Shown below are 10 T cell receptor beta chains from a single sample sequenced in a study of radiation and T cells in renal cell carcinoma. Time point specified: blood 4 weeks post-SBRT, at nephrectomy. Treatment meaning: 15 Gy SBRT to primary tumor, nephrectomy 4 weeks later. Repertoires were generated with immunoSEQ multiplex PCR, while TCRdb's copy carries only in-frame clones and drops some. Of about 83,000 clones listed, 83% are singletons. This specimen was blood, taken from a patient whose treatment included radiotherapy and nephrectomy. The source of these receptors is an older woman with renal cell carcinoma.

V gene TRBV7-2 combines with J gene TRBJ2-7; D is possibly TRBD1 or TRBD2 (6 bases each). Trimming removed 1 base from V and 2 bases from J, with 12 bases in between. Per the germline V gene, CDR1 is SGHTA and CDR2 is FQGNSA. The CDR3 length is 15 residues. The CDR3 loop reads CASSLVGGSPYEQYF. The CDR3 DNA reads TGTGCCAGCAGCTTAGTGGGGGGCTCTCCCTACGAGCAGTACTTC.

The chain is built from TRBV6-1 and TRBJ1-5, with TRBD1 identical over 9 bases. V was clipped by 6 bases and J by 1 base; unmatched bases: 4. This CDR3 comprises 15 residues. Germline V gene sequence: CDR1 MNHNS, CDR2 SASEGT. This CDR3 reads CASRGTGRSNQPQHF. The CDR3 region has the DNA TGTGCCAGCAGGGGGACAGGGAGGAGCAATCAGCCCCAGCATTTT.

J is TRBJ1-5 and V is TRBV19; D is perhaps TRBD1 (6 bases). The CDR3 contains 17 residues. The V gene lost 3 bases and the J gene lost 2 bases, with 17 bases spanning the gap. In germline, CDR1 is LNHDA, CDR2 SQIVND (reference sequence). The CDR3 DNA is TGTGCCAGTAGTATTTCGGGACACCTAGGGGGCAATCAGCCCCAGCATTTT. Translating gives CASSISGHLGGNQPQHF.

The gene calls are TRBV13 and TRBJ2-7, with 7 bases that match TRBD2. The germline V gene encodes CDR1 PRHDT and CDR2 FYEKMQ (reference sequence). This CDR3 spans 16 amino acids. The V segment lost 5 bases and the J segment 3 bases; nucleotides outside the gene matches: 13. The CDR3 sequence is CASSPVPRGGNYEQYF. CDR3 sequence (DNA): TGTGCCAGCAGCCCCGTCCCTCGGGGAGGGAACTACGAGCAGTACTTC.

CDR3 region: CASSRGDREAQYF. DNA for the CDR3: TGTGCCAGCAGCCGGGGGGACAGGGAGGCCCAGTACTTC. The gene calls are TRBV11-3 and TRBJ2-5; 9 nucleotides line up with TRBD1. V was pared by 5 bases and J by 9 bases, with 7 bases of the junction left unmatched. This CDR3 is 13 amino acids long. CDR1 SGHNT and CDR2 YENEEA come from the germline V gene.

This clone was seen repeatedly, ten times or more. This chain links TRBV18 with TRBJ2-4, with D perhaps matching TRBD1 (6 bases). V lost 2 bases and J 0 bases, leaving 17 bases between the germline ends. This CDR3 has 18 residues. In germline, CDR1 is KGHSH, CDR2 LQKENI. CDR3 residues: CASSPFPQGTLAKNIQYF. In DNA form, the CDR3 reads TGTGCCAGCTCACCATTCCCACAGGGAACTTTAGCCAAAAACATTCAGTACTTC.

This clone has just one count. CDR3 in amino acids: CASTGQGGRANEKLFF. The DNA of the CDR3 is TGTGCCAGCACCGGACAGGGAGGAAGGGCTAATGAAAAACTGTTTTTT. This chain links TRBV7-9 with TRBJ1-4; 8 bases fit TRBD1. There are 16 residues in the CDR3. The germline V gene has CDR1 SEHNR and CDR2 FQNEAQ (reference sequence). V was pared by 7 bases and J by 3 bases, with 10 bases of the junction left unmatched.

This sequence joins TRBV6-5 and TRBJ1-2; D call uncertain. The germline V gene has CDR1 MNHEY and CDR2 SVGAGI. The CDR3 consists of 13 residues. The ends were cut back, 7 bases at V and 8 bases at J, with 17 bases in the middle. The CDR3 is CASTLSGEGGYTF. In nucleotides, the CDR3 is TGTGCCAGCACTTTAAGCGGGGAGGGCGGCTACACCTTC.

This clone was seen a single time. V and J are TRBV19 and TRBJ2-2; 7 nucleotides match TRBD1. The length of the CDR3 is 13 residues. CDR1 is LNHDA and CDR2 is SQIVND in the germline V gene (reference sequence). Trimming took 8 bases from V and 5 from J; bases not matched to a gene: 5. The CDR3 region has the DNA TGTGCCAGTCTTATACAGGGGACCGGGGAGCTGTTTTTT. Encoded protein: CASLIQGTGELFF. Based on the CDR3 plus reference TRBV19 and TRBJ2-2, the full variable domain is DGGITQSPKYLFRKEGQNVTLSCEQNLNHDAMYWYRQDPGQGLRLIYYSQIVNDFQKGDIAEGYSVSREKKESFPLTVTSAQKNPTAFYLCASLIQGTGELFFGEGSRLTVL.

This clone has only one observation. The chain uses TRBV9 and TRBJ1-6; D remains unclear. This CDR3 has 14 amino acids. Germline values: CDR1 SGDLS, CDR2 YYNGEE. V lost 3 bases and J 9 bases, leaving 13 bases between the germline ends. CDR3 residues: CASSGGVGVSPLHF. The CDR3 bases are TGTGCCAGCAGCGGGGGAGTTGGCGTTTCACCCCTCCACTTT.